A single sample is the source of the 14 T cell receptor beta chains below, sequenced in a study of T cell changes during pregnancy in multiple sclerosis. The repertoire was sequenced with immunoSEQ multiplex PCR; TCRdb's copy has only in-frame clones and lacks some. The sample lists about 83,000 clones; about 89% were seen once. This sample comprised PBMCs, obtained in the first trimester of pregnancy. These receptors were collected from a female donor in good health, serving as a control in a pregnancy study. Some clones in this sample may be carry-over from other donors' samples.

This rearrangement joins TRBV7-2 to TRBJ1-2, with D tentatively TRBD1 (5 bases). Between the trimmed V and J ends, which lost 3 bases and 4 bases, there was a span of 9 bases. The CDR3 spans 13 residues. The germline gives CDR1 SGHTA, CDR2 FQGNSA. The DNA of the CDR3 is TGTGCCAGCAGCTTTGGGGCTGGCTATGGCTACACCTTC. It is translated as CASSFGAGYGYTF.

V usage is TRBV11-2 and J usage is TRBJ2-2, with a weak D call TRBD1 (5 bases). Trimming took 0 bases from V and 7 from J, leaving 21 bases between them. Germline loops: CDR1 SGHAT, CDR2 FQNNGV. The CDR3 spans 18 residues. In nucleotides, the CDR3 is TGTGCCAGCAGCTTAGAAAGTATGGGGCAGGGAAACGTCGGGGAGCTGTTTTTT. This gives the protein CASSLESMGQGNVGELFF.

The rearrangement uses TRBV7-2 and TRBJ2-5, with D hard to call. Trimming stripped 1 base from V and 1 base from J, with 7 bases between. CDR1 is SGHTA, CDR2 FQGNSA, per germline. This CDR3 has 14 residues. DNA of the CDR3: TGTGCCAGCAGCTTAGACAGAGTCCAAGAGACCCAGTACTTC. This encodes CASSLDRVQETQYF.

CDR3 amino acids: CASSPSLSGGSSYEQYF. CDR3 bases: TGTGCCAGCAGTCCTTCCCTCTCAGGGGGCTCGTCCTACGAGCAGTACTTC. V is TRBV28 and J is TRBJ2-7, with 8 positions matching TRBD1. Losses at the gene ends were 5 bases for V and 1 base for J; bases not matched to a gene: 13. Germline loops: CDR1 MDHEN, CDR2 SYDVKM. The CDR3 runs 17 residues.

This clone has more than one count but fewer than ten. This CDR3 is CASSQMGGHEQYF. The CDR3 DNA reads TGTGCCAGCAGCCAGATGGGAGGGCACGAGCAGTACTTC. V is TRBV14 and J is TRBJ2-7; 7 nucleotides agree with TRBD2. Losses at the gene ends were 3 bases for V and 5 bases for J; bases not matched to a gene: 4. The CDR3 covers 13 residues. The germline CDR1 and CDR2 sequences are SGHDN and FVKESK.

The rearrangement links TRBV9 to TRBJ1-5; 8 positions match TRBD1. The CDR3 totals 14 residues. The V gene end was trimmed by 3 bases and the J gene end by 9 bases; junction bases not matched to a gene: 8. Germline assignment: CDR1 SGDLS and CDR2 YYNGEE. CDR3 loop: CASSAGGTLGPQHF. The DNA of the CDR3 is TGTGCCAGCAGCGCAGGGGGCACCCTCGGGCCCCAGCATTTT.

This clone was seen only once. The chain carries TRBV7-3 and TRBJ2-5, with 16 positions matching TRBD2. Germline V lookup: CDR1 SGHTA, CDR2 FQGTGA. Trimming took 2 bases from V and 4 from J; bases not matched to a gene: 4. The CDR3 contains 17 residues. This CDR3 is CASSLGTSGRALETQYF. DNA of the CDR3: TGTGCCAGCAGCTTAGGGACTAGCGGGAGGGCACTAGAGACCCAGTACTTC. The variable domain in full, completed from reference TRBV7-3 and TRBJ2-5, reads GAGVSQTPSNKVTEKGKYVELRCDPISGHTALYWYRQSLGQGPEFLIYFQGTGAADDSGLPNDRFFAVRPEGSVSTLKIQRTERGDSAVYLCASSLGTSGRALETQYFGPGTRLLVL.

The J gene is TRBJ2-6, the V gene TRBV9; D is undetermined. CDR3 length equals 15 residues. Between the trimmed V and J ends, which lost 0 bases and 0 bases, there was a span of 4 bases. Germline assignment: CDR1 SGDLS and CDR2 YYNGEE. The CDR3 DNA is TGTGCCAGCAGCGTAGTGAGCTCTGGGGCCAACGTCCTGACTTTC. The encoded protein is CASSVVSSGANVLTF.

This rearrangement joins TRBV6-4 to TRBJ2-2; 10 nucleotides agree with TRBD2. With V trimmed by 6 bases and J by 7 bases, 8 bases remained unmatched. This CDR3 spans 15 amino acids. CDR1 is MRHNA and CDR2 is SNTAGT in the germline V gene. The CDR3 loop is CASRNLAGADGELFF. In DNA, the CDR3 is TGTGCCAGCAGAAACCTAGCGGGAGCGGACGGGGAGCTGTTTTTT.

The chain is built from TRBV7-9 and TRBJ2-5, with TRBD2 matching over 8 bases. Germline loops: CDR1 SEHNR, CDR2 FQNEAQ (reference sequence). Germline trimming cut 2 bases from V and 5 bases from J; bases unmatched to any gene: 7. The CDR3 length is 15 residues. CDR3 residues: CASSLSGSRWETQYF. Here the CDR3 DNA reads TGTGCCAGCAGCTTAAGCGGGAGTCGATGGGAGACCCAGTACTTC.

The rearrangement uses TRBV28 and TRBJ2-7; D is possibly TRBD1 (6 bases). V was pared by 6 bases and J by 2 bases, with 14 bases between. The CDR3 is 14 residues long. Germline lookup yields CDR1 MDHEN and CDR2 SYDVKM. DNA of the CDR3: TGTGCCAGCAGACCTCACGACAGGACCTACGAGCAGTACTTC. Translated: CASRPHDRTYEQYF. The full variable domain, its missing parts supplied by reference TRBV28 and TRBJ2-7, is DVKVTQSSRYLVKRTGEKVFLECVQDMDHENMFWYRQDPGLGLRLIYFSYDVKMKEKGDIPEGYSVSREKKERFSLILESASTNQTSMYLCASRPHDRTYEQYFGPGTRLTVT.

CDR3 coding DNA: TGTGCCACCAGCAGAGCCCCGGGAAAAGAGACCCAGTACTTC. It yields the protein CATSRAPGKETQYF. This rearrangement joins TRBV15 to TRBJ2-5; tentative D call: TRBD2 (5 bases). The V gene's germline CDR1 is LNHNV and CDR2 YYDKDF (reference sequence). V was cut by 1 base and J by 3 bases, with 9 bases left in between. The CDR3 consists of 14 residues. Full variable domain (rest looked up from reference TRBV15 and TRBJ2-5): DAMVIQNPRYQVTQFGKPVTLSCSQTLNHNVMYWYQQKSSQAPKLLFHYYDKDFNNEADTPDNFQSRRPNTSFCFLDIRSPGLGDTAMYLCATSRAPGKETQYFGPGTRLLVL.

The rearrangement joins TRBV6-5 to TRBJ1-3, with TRBD1 matching 7 bases. The CDR3 is 15 residues long. The germline V gene has CDR1 MNHEY and CDR2 SVGAGI. After removal of 9 bases from V and 0 bases from J, the junction contained 8 bases not matched to a gene. CDR3 sequence: CARIHRGPSGNTIYF. The CDR3 bases are TGTGCCAGGATCCACAGGGGTCCCTCTGGAAACACCATATATTTT.

This chain links TRBV6-5 with TRBJ2-5; D not resolved. Germline V lookup: CDR1 MNHEY, CDR2 SVGAGI. Trimming cost V 3 bases and J 2 bases, with 7 bases left between them. The CDR3 loop spans 13 amino acids. The chain's CDR3 is CASSYSGQETQYF. The CDR3 DNA sequence: TGTGCCAGCAGTTATTCGGGTCAAGAGACCCAGTACTTC.